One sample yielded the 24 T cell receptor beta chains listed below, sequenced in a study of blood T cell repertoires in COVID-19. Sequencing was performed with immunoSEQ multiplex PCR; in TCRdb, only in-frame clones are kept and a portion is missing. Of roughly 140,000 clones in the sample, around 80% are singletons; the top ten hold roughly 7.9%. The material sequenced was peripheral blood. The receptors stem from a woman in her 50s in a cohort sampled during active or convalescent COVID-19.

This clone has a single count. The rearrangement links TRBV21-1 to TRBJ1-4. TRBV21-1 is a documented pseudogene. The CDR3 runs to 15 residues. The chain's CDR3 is CASSKEPGTNEKLFF. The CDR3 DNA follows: TGTGCCAGCAGCAAAGAGCCTGGAACTAATGAAAAACTGTTTTTT.

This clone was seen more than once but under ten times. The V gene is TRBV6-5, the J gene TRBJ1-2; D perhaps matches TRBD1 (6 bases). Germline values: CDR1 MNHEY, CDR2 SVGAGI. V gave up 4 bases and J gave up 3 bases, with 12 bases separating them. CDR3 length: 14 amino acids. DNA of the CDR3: TGTGCCAGCAGTTCACACAGGGTGGACTATGGCTACACCTTC. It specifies CASSSHRVDYGYTF.

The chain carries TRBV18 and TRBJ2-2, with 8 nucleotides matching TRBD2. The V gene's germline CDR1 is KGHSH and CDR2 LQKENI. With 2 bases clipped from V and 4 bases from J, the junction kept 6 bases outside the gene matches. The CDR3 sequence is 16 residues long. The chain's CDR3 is CASSPASAGGTGELFF. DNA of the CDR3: TGTGCCAGCTCACCAGCGTCTGCGGGGGGCACCGGGGAGCTGTTTTTT.

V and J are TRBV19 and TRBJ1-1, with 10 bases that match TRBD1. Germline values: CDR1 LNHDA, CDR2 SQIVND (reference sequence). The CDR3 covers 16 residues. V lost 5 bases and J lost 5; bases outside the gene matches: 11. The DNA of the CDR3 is TGTGCCAGTAGTCTTCCCGCCGGGACAGGGGTAACTGAAGCTTTCTTT. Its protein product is CASSLPAGTGVTEAFF.

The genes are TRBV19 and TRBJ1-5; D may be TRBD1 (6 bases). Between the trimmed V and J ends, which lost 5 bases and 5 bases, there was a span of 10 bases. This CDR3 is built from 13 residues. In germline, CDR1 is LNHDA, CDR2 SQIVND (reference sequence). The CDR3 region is CASSLRGYQPQHF. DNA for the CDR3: TGTGCCAGTAGTTTGAGGGGGTATCAGCCCCAGCATTTT.

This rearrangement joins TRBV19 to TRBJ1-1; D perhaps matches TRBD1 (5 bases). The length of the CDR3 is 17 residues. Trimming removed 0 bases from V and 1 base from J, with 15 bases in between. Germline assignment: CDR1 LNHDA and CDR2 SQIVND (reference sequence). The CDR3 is CASSIESGRASNTEAFF. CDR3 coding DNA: TGTGCCAGTAGTATAGAGTCCGGCAGGGCCTCGAACACTGAAGCTTTCTTT.

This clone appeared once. The CDR3 loop is CASSPLTGGKETQYF. The CDR3 region has the DNA TGTGCCAGCTCACCACTAACAGGTGGCAAAGAGACCCAGTACTTC. This chain links TRBV18 with TRBJ2-5; D perhaps matches TRBD1 (5 bases). V shed 1 base and J shed 3 bases, with 12 bases lying between them. The CDR3 extends over 15 amino acids. Germline V CDR1 and CDR2: KGHSH, LQKENI. Complete variable domain (other parts from reference TRBV18 and TRBJ2-5): NAGVMQNPRHLVRRRGQEARLRCSPMKGHSHVYWYRQLPEEGLKFMVYLQKENIIDESGMPKERFSAEFPKEGPSILRIQQVVRGDSAAYFCASSPLTGGKETQYFGPGTRLLVL.

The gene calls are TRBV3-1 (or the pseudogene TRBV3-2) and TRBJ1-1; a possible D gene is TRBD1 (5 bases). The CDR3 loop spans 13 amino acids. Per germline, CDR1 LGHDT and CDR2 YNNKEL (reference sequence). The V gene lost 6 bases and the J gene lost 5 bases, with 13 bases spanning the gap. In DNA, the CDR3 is TGTGCCAGCAGACGGGGGTTTGGTACTGAAGCTTTCTTT. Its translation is CASRRGFGTEAFF.

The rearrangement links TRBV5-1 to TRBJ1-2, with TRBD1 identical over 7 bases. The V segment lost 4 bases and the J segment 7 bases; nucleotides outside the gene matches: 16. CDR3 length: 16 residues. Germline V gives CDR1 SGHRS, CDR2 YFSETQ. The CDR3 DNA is TGCGCCAGCAGCGGACAGGCCGAACTCCCCAGTAGTGGCTACACCTTC. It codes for CASSGQAELPSSGYTF.

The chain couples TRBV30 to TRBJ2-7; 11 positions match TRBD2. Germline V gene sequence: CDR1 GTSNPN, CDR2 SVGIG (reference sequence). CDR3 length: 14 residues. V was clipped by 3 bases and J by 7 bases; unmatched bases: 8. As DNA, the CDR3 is TGTGCCTGGAGACCACTAGCGGGGGCGGGGGAGCAGTACTTC. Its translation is CAWRPLAGAGEQYF.

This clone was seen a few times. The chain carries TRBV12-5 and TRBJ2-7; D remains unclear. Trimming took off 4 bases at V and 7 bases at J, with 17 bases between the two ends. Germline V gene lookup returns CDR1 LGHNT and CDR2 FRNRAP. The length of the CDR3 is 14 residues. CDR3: CASGSRPLKEEQYF. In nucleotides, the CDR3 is TGTGCTAGTGGTTCTCGCCCGCTCAAAGAGGAGCAGTACTTC.

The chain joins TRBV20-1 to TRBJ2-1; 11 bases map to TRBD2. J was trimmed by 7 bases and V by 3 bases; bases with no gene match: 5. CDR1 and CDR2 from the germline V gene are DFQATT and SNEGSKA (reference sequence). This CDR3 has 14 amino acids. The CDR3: CSASLTSGANEQFF. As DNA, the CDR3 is TGCAGTGCTAGTCTGACTAGCGGGGCGAATGAGCAGTTCTTC.

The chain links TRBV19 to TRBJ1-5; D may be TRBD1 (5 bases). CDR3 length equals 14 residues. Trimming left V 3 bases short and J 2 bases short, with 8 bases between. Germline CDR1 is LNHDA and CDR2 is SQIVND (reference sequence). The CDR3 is CASSMGQGNQPQHF. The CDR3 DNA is TGTGCCAGTAGTATGGGGCAGGGCAATCAGCCCCAGCATTTT. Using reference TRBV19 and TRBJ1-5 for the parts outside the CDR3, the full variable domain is DGGITQSPKYLFRKEGQNVTLSCEQNLNHDAMYWYRQDPGQGLRLIYYSQIVNDFQKGDIAEGYSVSREKKESFPLTVTSAQKNPTAFYLCASSMGQGNQPQHFGDGTRLSIL.

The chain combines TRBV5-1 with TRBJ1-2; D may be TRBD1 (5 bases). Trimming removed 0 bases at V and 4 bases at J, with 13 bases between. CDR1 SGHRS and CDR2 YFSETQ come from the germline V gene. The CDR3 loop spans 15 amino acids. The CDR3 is CASSLDYGGTYGYTF. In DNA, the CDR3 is TGCGCCAGCAGCTTGGATTACGGAGGGACCTATGGCTACACCTTC.

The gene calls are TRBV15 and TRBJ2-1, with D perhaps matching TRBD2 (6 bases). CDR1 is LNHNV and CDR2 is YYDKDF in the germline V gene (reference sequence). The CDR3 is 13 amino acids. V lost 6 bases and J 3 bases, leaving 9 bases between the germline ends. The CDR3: CATRWGVYNEQFF. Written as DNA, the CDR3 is TGTGCCACCAGATGGGGGGTCTACAATGAGCAGTTCTTC.

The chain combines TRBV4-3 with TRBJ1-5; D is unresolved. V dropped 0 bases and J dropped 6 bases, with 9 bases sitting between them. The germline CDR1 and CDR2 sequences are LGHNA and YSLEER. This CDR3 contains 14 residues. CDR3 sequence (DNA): TGCGCCAGCAGCCAAGATGGAGGGATTCAGCCCCAGCATTTT. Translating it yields CASSQDGGIQPQHF.

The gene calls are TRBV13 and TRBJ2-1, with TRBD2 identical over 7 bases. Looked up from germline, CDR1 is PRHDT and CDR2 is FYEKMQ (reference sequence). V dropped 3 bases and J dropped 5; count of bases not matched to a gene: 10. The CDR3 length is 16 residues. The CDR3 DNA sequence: TGTGCCAGCAGCTTGGCCCGGGACTACCCTAACAATGAGCAGTTCTTC. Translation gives CASSLARDYPNNEQFF.

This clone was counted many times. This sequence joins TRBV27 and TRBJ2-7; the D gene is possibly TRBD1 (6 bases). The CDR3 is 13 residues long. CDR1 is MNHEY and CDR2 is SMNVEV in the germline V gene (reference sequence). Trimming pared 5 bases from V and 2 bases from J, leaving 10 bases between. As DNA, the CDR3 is TGTGCCAGCAGTCCCTCAGGGGCCTACGAGCAGTACTTC. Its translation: CASSPSGAYEQYF.

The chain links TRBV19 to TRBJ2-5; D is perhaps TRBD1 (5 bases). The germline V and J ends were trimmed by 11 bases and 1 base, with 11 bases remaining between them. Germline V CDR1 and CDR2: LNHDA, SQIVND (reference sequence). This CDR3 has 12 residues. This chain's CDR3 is CASSRAQETQYF. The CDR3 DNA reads TGTGCCTCCAGCAGGGCCCAAGAGACCCAGTACTTC. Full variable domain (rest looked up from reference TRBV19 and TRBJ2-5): DGGITQSPKYLFRKEGQNVTLSCEQNLNHDAMYWYRQDPGQGLRLIYYSQIVNDFQKGDIAEGYSVSREKKESFPLTVTSAQKNPTAFYLCASSRAQETQYFGPGTRLLVL.

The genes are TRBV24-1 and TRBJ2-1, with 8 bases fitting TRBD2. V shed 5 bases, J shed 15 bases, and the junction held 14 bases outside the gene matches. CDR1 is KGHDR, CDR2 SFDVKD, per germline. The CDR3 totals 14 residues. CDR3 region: CATSGTIGGAAPFF. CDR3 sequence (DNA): TGTGCCACCAGTGGAACTATCGGGGGGGCTGCCCCGTTCTTC.

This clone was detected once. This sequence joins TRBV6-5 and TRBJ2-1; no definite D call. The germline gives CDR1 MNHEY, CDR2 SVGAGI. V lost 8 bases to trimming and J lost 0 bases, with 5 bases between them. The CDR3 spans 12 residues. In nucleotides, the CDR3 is TGTGCCAGCCTAGACTCCTACAATGAGCAGTTCTTC. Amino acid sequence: CASLDSYNEQFF.

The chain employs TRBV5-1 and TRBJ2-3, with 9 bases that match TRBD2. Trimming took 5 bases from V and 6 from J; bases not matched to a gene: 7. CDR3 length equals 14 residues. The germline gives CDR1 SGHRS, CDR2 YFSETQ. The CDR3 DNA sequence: TGCGCCAGCAGGTTAGCGGGGGAGTTGGATACGCAGTATTTT. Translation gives CASRLAGELDTQYF. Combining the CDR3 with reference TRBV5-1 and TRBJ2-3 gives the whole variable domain KAGVTQTPRYLIKTRGQQVTLSCSPISGHRSVSWYQQTPGQGLQFLFEYFSETQRNKGNFPGRFSGRQFSNSRSEMNVSTLELGDSALYLCASRLAGELDTQYFGPGTRLTVL.

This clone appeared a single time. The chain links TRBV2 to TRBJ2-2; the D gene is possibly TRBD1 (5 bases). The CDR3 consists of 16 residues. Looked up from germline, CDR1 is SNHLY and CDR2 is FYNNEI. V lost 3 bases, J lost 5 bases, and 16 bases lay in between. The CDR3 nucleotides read TGTGCCAGCAGTGATGGGGTAGGACAATCGACCGGGGAGCTGTTTTTT. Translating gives CASSDGVGQSTGELFF.

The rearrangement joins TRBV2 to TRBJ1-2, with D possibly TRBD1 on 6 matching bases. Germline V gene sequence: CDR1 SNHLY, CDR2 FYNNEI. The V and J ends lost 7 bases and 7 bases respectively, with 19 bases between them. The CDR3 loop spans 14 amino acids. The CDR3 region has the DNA TGTGCCAGCAACCAGCAACAGGGTGTCAGTGGCTACACCTTC. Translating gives CASNQQQGVSGYTF.